This T cell receptor beta chain stems from a study of blood T cell repertoires in COVID-19. Study context: Spain, Italy and the United States supplied samples that represented acute and convalescent COVID-19. Sample material is recorded as cDNA or gDNA derived from T cells, B-cell-depleted T cells, or PBMCs.

The CDR3 is 19 residues long. Germline lookup yields CDR1 SEHNR and CDR2 FQNEAQ (reference sequence). The V segment lost 5 bases and the J segment 0 bases; nucleotides outside the gene matches: 16. Authors' data handling: By means of reference gene primer amplification, nucleated cell counts were estimated. Sequenced by immunoSEQ multiplex PCR; TCRdb stores in-frame clones only, minus some. V, J and clone size are taken as reported in that table, and D and trimming were inferred from the DNA itself. The sample holds roughly 250,000 clones; less than 85% are singletons and the top ten take 4.9%. The sequence was obtained from an elderly woman with active or convalescent COVID-19. The chain combines TRBV7-9 with TRBJ2-7; the match to TRBD2 covers 10 bases. Sequences were obtained from peripheral blood. The CDR3 sequence: CASSPPQTLAGGYSYEQYF. CDR3 nucleotides: TGTGCCAGCAGCCCCCCACAAACCTTAGCGGGGGGTTACTCCTACGAGCAGTACTTC. The whole variable domain, remainder taken from reference TRBV7-9 and TRBJ2-7, is DTGVSQNPRHKITKRGQNVTFRCDPISEHNRLYWYRQTLGQGPEFLTYFQNEAQLEKSRLLSDRFSAERPKGSFSTLEIQRTEQGDSAMYLCASSPPQTLAGGYSYEQYFGPGTRLTVT.